These T cell receptor beta chains were read from a single sample in a study of blood T cell repertoires in COVID-19. Sequencing used immunoSEQ multiplex PCR; TCRdb keeps in-frame clones, though not all of them. This sample has 65,000 to 80,000 clones, with about 86% found just once. The sequencing input was peripheral blood. The receptors come from a man older than 75 in a cohort sampled during active COVID-19. CDR3s include the opening cysteine and the closing phenylalanine or tryptophan. The D gene is left open where the match is weak. Rows may omit the clone size; those that give it use once, few, many or a size class.

>-|TRBV5-5|TRBJ1-3|-
CASSSLQGNTIYF
TGTGCCAGCAGCTCCTTACAGGGAAACACCATATATTTT
>-|TRBV7-3|TRBJ2-1|-
CASSFSGGNEQFF
TGTGCCAGCAGCTTTTCAGGAGGCAATGAGCAGTTCTTC
>-|TRBV27|TRBJ2-1|-
CASSLATADSNEQFF
TGTGCCAGCAGTTTAGCTACAGCCGACAGTAATGAGCAGTTCTTC
>-|TRBV5-1|TRBJ1-3|once
CARRGGPSGNTIYF
TGCGCCCGCCGGGGGGGGCCCTCTGGAAACACCATATATTTT
>TRBD1|TRBV7-2|TRBJ1-2|-
CASSPGQGYGYTF
TGTGCCAGCAGCCCGGGACAGGGCTATGGCTACACCTTC
>-|TRBV11-3|TRBJ2-7|-
CASSLRGNYEQYF
TGTGCCAGCAGCTTAAGGGGAAATTACGAGCAGTACTTC
>-|TRBV5-1|TRBJ1-1|-
CASSGTGGNTEAFF
TGCGCCAGCAGCGGGACCGGGGGGAACACTGAAGCTTTCTTT
>TRBD1|TRBV19|TRBJ1-2|-
CASTYPGQGNGYTF
TGTGCCAGTACCTACCCTGGACAGGGGAACGGCTACACCTTC
>TRBD1|TRBV28|TRBJ1-2|-
CASRRQGGNYGYTF
TGTGCCAGCAGAAGACAGGGGGGCAACTATGGCTACACCTTC
>-|TRBV5-8|TRBJ2-1|-
CASSPGGSGVPREQFF
TGTGCCAGCAGCCCTGGTGGATCGGGGGTTCCCCGGGAGCAGTTCTTC
>-|TRBV5-6|TRBJ1-4|-
CASNSGGLTNEKLFF
TGTGCCAGCAACAGCGGGGGTTTGACTAATGAAAAACTGTTTTTT
>-|TRBV3-1/TRBV3-2|TRBJ2-3|few
CASSQDFRLPSTDTQYF
TGTGCCAGCAGCCAAGATTTCAGACTACCTAGCACAGATACGCAGTATTTT
>TRBD2|TRBV7-2|TRBJ2-3|-
CASSVGTSGGADTQYF
TGTGCCAGCAGCGTAGGGACTAGCGGGGGGGCCGATACGCAGTATTTT
>-|TRBV2|TRBJ2-7|few
CASSGTGLSYEQYF
TGTGCCAGCAGTGGTACAGGGCTGTCCTACGAGCAGTACTTC
>TRBD1|TRBV19|TRBJ1-5|-
CASSSHGTGDQPQHF
TGTGCCAGTAGTAGTCACGGGACAGGGGACCAGCCCCAGCATTTT
>-|TRBV12-2|TRBJ2-1|-
CASRAPYISGRGDNEQFF
TGTGCAAGTCGCGCCCCTTATATTAGTGGCAGGGGGGACAATGAGCAGTTCTTC
>-|TRBV7-3|TRBJ2-2|-
CASSLRAGELFF
TGTGCCAGCAGCTTAAGGGCCGGGGAACTGTTTTTT
>-|TRBV7-2|TRBJ2-1|-
CASSMGQRDEQFF
TGTGCCAGCAGCATGGGACAGCGGGATGAGCAGTTCTTC
>-|TRBV7-2|TRBJ2-7|-
CASSFGVQTRQQYF
TGTGCCAGCAGCTTCGGTGTCCAAACCAGGCAGCAGTACTTC
>-|TRBV6-5|TRBJ2-2|-
CASSILAPTGELFF
TGTGCCAGCAGCATACTAGCTCCCACCGGGGAGCTGTTTTTT
>TRBD1|TRBV6-1|TRBJ2-1|-
CASSEWGQANEQFF
TGTGCCAGCAGTGAATGGGGACAGGCTAATGAGCAGTTCTTC
>-|TRBV2|TRBJ1-3|-
CASSEGALGGNTIYF
TGTGCCAGCAGTGAGGGGGCCTTAGGTGGAAACACCATATATTTT
>TRBD1|TRBV7-6|TRBJ1-5|few
CASSLGQGLSNQPQHF
TGTGCCAGCAGCTTAGGACAGGGGTTGAGCAATCAGCCCCAGCATTTT
>-|TRBV7-2|TRBJ1-3|few
CASSLERKSSGNTIYF
TGTGCCAGCAGCTTAGAGCGGAAGAGCTCTGGAAACACCATATATTTT
>TRBD2|TRBV18|TRBJ2-2|-
CASSSGLGPGELFF
TGTGCCAGCTCATCGGGACTAGGCCCCGGGGAGCTGTTTTTT
>TRBD1|TRBV19|TRBJ1-5|once
CASSEGQAGNQPQHF
TGTGCCAGTAGTGAGGGACAGGCAGGCAATCAGCCCCAGCATTTT
>TRBD2|TRBV5-1|TRBJ2-3|-
CASSSEGGGADTQYF
TGCGCCAGCAGCTCAGAGGGCGGGGGAGCAGATACGCAGTATTTT
>-|TRBV3-1/TRBV3-2|TRBJ2-5|once
CASSQPRETQYF
TGTGCCAGCAGCCAGCCGAGAGAGACCCAGTACTTC
>-|TRBV7-2|TRBJ1-5|-
CASSPNQRQPQHF
TGTGCCAGCAGCCCAAACCAGCGTCAGCCCCAGCATTTT
>-|TRBV6-5|TRBJ2-7|-
CASRLNEQYF
TGTGCCAGCAGGTTAAATGAGCAGTACTTC
>-|TRBV7-9|TRBJ1-2|once
CASSLGQTVYGYTF
TGTGCCAGCAGCTTAGGACAGACGGTCTATGGCTACACCTTC
>-|TRBV7-8|TRBJ1-3|-
CASSLVPSTPGNTIYF
TGTGCCAGCAGCTTAGTCCCCTCGACACCTGGAAACACCATATATTTT
>TRBD2|TRBV7-7|TRBJ2-2|-
CASSSTSGRTNTGELFF
TGTGCCAGCAGCTCGACTAGCGGGCGAACGAACACCGGGGAGCTGTTTTTT
>TRBD2|TRBV6-2/TRBV6-3|TRBJ2-5|-
CASSYGGAGGSETQYF
TGTGCCAGCAGTTACGGGGGAGCGGGGGGGTCGGAGACCCAGTACTTC
>TRBD2|TRBV3-1/TRBV3-2|TRBJ2-1|-
CASSLSGGDNEQFF
TGTGCCAGCAGCCTAAGCGGGGGGGACAATGAGCAGTTCTTC
>-|TRBV2|TRBJ1-3|-
CASSGDRGSGNTIYF
TGTGCCAGCAGTGGTGATCGCGGCTCTGGAAACACCATATATTTT
>-|TRBV9|TRBJ1-2|-
CASSPGTLYGYTF
TGTGCCAGCAGCCCGGGGACATTATATGGCTACACCTTC
>TRBD1|TRBV11-2|TRBJ2-2|-
CASSLLGTVTGELFF
TGTGCCAGCAGCTTACTCGGGACAGTCACCGGGGAGCTGTTTTTT
>TRBD1|TRBV18|TRBJ1-2|-
CASSPPAGGPYGYTF
TGTGCCAGCTCACCACCGGCAGGGGGCCCCTACGGCTACACCTTC
>TRBD2|TRBV5-4|TRBJ2-3|-
CASSRGGVPDTQYF
TGTGCCAGCAGTCGGGGGGGTGTTCCAGATACGCAGTATTTT
>-|TRBV19|TRBJ1-6|-
CASSIGGDSPLHF
TGTGCCAGTAGTATCGGGGGGGACTCACCCCTCCACTTT
>TRBD1|TRBV24-1|TRBJ2-5|-
CASGTGGAETQYF
TGTGCCAGTGGGACAGGGGGCGCGGAGACCCAGTACTTC
>-|TRBV7-2|TRBJ1-5|-
CASSLDGGVNQPQHF
TGTGCCAGCAGCTTAGATGGGGGCGTCAATCAGCCCCAGCATTTT
>-|TRBV12-3/TRBV12-4|TRBJ2-3|-
CASRPSGADTQYF
TGTGCCAGCAGACCTTCGGGGGCAGATACGCAGTATTTT
>-|TRBV19|TRBJ2-2|-
CASKNLDRNTGELFF
TGTGCCAGTAAGAACTTGGACAGGAACACCGGGGAGCTGTTTTTT
>-|TRBV5-1|TRBJ1-2|-
CASSLNEPGLVGYTF
TGCGCCAGCAGCTTGAATGAGCCAGGATTGGTTGGCTACACCTTC
>TRBD1|TRBV7-9|TRBJ1-5|few
CASSLGGTGSQPQHF
TGTGCCAGCAGCTTAGGAGGGACAGGGAGTCAGCCCCAGCATTTT
>-|TRBV15|TRBJ2-2|-
CATEGVTGELFF
TGTGCCACAGAAGGGGTTACCGGGGAGCTGTTTTTT
>TRBD2|TRBV25-1|TRBJ2-5|-
CASGPLSGGGETQYF
TGTGCCAGCGGTCCCCTTAGCGGGGGAGGAGAGACCCAGTACTTC
>-|TRBV15|TRBJ1-2|-
CATSRPQVDYGYTF
TGTGCCACCAGCCGACCACAGGTTGACTATGGCTACACCTTC
>TRBD1|TRBV2|TRBJ2-1|-
CASSEGQGVKNEQFF
TGTGCCAGCAGTGAGGGACAGGGGGTTAAGAATGAGCAGTTCTTC
>TRBD2|TRBV6-1|TRBJ2-3|-
CASSGTLAGDSTDTQYF
TGTGCCAGCAGTGGAACACTAGCGGGGGACAGCACAGATACGCAGTATTTT
>-|TRBV2|TRBJ1-4|-
CASSDLAGLELFF
TGTGCCAGCAGTGACTTGGCAGGGCTTGAACTGTTTTTT
>-|TRBV6-5|TRBJ1-1|-
CASSLGLPYTEAFF
TGTGCCAGCAGCCTGGGACTTCCCTACACTGAAGCTTTCTTT
>-|TRBV2|TRBJ2-2|-
CASSVEGGTGELFF
TGTGCCAGCAGTGTAGAGGGGGGGACCGGGGAGCTGTTTTTT
>-|TRBV5-1|TRBJ2-7|-
CASKWGGSGKQYF
TGCGCCAGCAAGTGGGGGGGCTCAGGCAAGCAGTACTTC
>TRBD2|TRBV13|TRBJ2-4|-
CASSSARRSGTSGVSQNIQYF
TGTGCCAGCAGCTCTGCTAGACGTTCCGGGACTAGCGGGGTTAGCCAAAACATTCAGTACTTC
>TRBD2|TRBV6-2/TRBV6-3|TRBJ2-1|once
CASSLTSGGYNEQFF
TGTGCCAGCAGCCTTACTAGCGGGGGGTACAATGAGCAGTTCTTC
>TRBD2|TRBV12-5|TRBJ2-3|-
CASGSSGTDTQYF
TGTGCTAGTGGTTCTAGCGGGACAGATACGCAGTATTTT